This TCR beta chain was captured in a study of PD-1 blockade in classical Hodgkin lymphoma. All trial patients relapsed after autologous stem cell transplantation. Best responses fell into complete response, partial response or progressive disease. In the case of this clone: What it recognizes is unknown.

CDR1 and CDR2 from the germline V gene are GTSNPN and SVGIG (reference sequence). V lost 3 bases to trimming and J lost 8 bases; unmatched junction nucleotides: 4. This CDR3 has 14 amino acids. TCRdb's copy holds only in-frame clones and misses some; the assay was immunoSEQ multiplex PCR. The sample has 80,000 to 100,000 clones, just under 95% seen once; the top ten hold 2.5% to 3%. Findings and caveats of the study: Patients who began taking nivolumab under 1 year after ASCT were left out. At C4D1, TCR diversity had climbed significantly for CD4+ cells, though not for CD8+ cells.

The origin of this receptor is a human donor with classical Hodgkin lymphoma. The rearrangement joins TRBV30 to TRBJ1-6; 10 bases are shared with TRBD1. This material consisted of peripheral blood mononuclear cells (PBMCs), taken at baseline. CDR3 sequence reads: CAWRIGTGDSPLHF. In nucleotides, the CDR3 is TGTGCCTGGAGAATAGGGACAGGGGATTCACCCCTCCACTTT. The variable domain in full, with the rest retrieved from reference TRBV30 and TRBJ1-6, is SQTIHQWPATLVQPVGSPLSLECTVEGTSNPNLYWYRQAAGRGLQLLFYSVGIGQISSEVPQNLSASRPQDRQFILSSKKLLLSDSGFYLCAWRIGTGDSPLHFGNGTRLTVT.